The clone carrying this T cell receptor (beta chain) was counted between two and nine times. Its matching antigen is unknown. TCRdb ran MiXCR on the 5' RACE reads and lists one entry per CDR3 protein. The profile covers approximately 100,000 distinct CDR3 sequences, with approximately 12% appearing a single time and approximately 40% taken by the ten largest. This record belongs to a study of T-cell memory formation after mild COVID-19. Looking at the study overall: Largely, TCR clusters stayed within a single donor. Study-wide results and limits: Some responding clones appeared in pre-infection memory, suggesting cross-reactive memory joined. Clones shrinking from day 15 to 85 showed even CD4/CD8 mixes; later expanders tilted CD4+. SARS-CoV-2 specificity of second-wave clones peaking day 37 was unconfirmed.

Germline V gene data show CDR1 as MNHEY and CDR2 as SVGAGI. Trimming took 4 bases from V and 2 from J; bases not matched to a gene: 6. This CDR3 contains 15 residues. The receptor's source is a man aged 18 to 29 who had mild COVID-19 (a few samples of this study predate the infection). Cell type and time point are not known. The chain links TRBV6-5 to TRBJ2-3, with TRBD1 identical over 7 bases. Sequencing was done on a sample of PBMCs or a T cell subset sorted from them (not recorded which). The CDR3 protein is CASSLYRGPTDTQYF. The CDR3 bases are TGTGCCAGCAGTTTATACAGGGGACCCACAGATACGCAGTATTTT.